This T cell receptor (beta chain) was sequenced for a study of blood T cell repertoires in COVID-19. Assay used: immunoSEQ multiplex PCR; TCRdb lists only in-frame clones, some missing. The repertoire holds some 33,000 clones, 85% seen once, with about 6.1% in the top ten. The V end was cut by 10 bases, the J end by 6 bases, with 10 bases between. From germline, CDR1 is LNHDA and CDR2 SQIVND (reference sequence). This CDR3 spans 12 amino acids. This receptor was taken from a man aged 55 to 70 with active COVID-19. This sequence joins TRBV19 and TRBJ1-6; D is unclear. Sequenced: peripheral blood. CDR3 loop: CATSFRNSPLHF. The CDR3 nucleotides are TGTGCCACCAGTTTTCGTAATTCACCCCTCCACTTT.